This T cell receptor beta chain derives from a study of identical twins. J lost 4 bases, V lost 7 bases, and 8 bases had no gene match. This CDR3 is 14 amino acids long. Germline V lookup: CDR1 MNHNS, CDR2 SASEGT. One entry per CDR3 protein, called by TCRdb with MiXCR from the 5' RACE reads. The profile shows about 810,000 distinct CDR3 sequences, roughly an eighth of them singletons. This sample also belongs to another study, concerning yellow fever vaccine responses in identical twins.

The J gene is TRBJ2-7, the V gene TRBV6-1; TRBD2 agrees at 9 bases. The sequence was collected from a woman between 18 and 29 years old in good health. Material: PBMCs. In DNA form, the CDR3 reads TGTGCCAGCAAGGGTCTAGCGGGACCTTACGAGCAGTACTTC. Translation gives CASKGLAGPYEQYF.